These T cell receptor beta chains were read from a single sample in a study of cytomegalovirus exposure and HLA in healthy donors. Clones were read by immunoSEQ multiplex PCR, and TCRdb kept only the in-frame ones, dropping some. The sample yields more than 45,000 clones, of which the top ten take up around 12%. The sequenced sample consisted of PBMCs. These receptor sequences come from an older woman in good health and CMV-seropositive. The CDR3 runs from the conserved cysteine through the conserved F or W.

J gene	V gene	CDR3 protein
TRBJ2-1	TRBV11-1	CASSSRGRGSTYNEQFF
TRBJ2-5	TRBV5-1	CASSRGTDQETQYF
TRBJ2-1	TRBV4-1	CASSQEQQTSSDNEQFF
TRBJ2-5	TRBV7-6	CASSLAGRGQETQYF
TRBJ1-1	TRBV11-2	CASSLSAGVKNTEAFF
TRBJ1-2	TRBV2	CASDNAFRSDRGQNYGYTF
TRBJ1-1	TRBV5-1	CASSNRGGNTEAFF
TRBJ2-7	TRBV28	CASSLRPIGGGEQYF
TRBJ1-2	TRBV29-1	CSVVATSGTGGYGYTF
TRBJ2-2	TRBV28	CASNPGNYNTGELFF
TRBJ2-7	TRBV27	CASSFGRQVHEQYF
TRBJ1-2	TRBV19	CASSIVPGGYTF
TRBJ1-2	TRBV5-1	CASSPRQAVDSYGYTF
TRBJ2-3	TRBV2	CASAGQGVSDTQYF
TRBJ1-4	TRBV5-4	CASSLRGRGNEKLFF
TRBJ1-1	TRBV5-1	CASSLQGDTEAFF
TRBJ1-2	TRBV6-1	CASSELLYGYTF
TRBJ2-1	TRBV19	CASSSGQGNVNEQFF
TRBJ1-2	TRBV19	CASTTGTVYGYTF
TRBJ2-7	TRBV5-4	CASSLAGGPGEQYF
TRBJ1-2	TRBV20-1	CSAANGYGYTF
TRBJ2-7	TRBV15	CATSRDYVAYEQYF
TRBJ2-1	TRBV5-6	CASSWALDNEQFF
TRBJ2-7	TRBV5-1	CASRGGLEQYF
TRBJ2-1	TRBV5-1	CASSFRQGLYNEQFF
TRBJ1-1	TRBV9	CASSVPTGSKPSHTEAFF
TRBJ2-2	TRBV19	CASRVEQGSTGELFF
TRBJ1-6	TRBV5-4	CASSVQGYHNSPLHF
TRBJ1-1	TRBV14	CASSQSRAGGLTRMNTEAFF
TRBJ1-1	TRBV15	CATSFTGNTEAFF
TRBJ2-5	TRBV5-1	CASSRGLAGALQETQYF
TRBJ1-4	TRBV19	CASSPAGRGGEKLFF
TRBJ1-2	TRBV2	CASSRDIGNGYTF
TRBJ2-1	TRBV5-1	CASSLAWSGYVDEQFF
TRBJ1-2	TRBV9	CASSEGTINGYTF
TRBJ2-3	TRBV29-1	CSGFPGGSDTQYF
TRBJ1-4	TRBV19	CASSILAGGNEKLFF
TRBJ1-3	TRBV6-5	CARDREKDSGNTIYF
TRBJ1-2	TRBV5-6	CASRAGTGWGYTF
TRBJ1-5	TRBV7-7	CASSSGLNQPQHF
TRBJ2-2	TRBV19	CASRVTGVTGELFF
TRBJ1-6	TRBV5-6	CASSLSIDSPLHF
TRBJ1-3	TRBV7-9	CASSLRGEGAGNTIYF
TRBJ2-5	TRBV6-5	CASSPRQETQYF
TRBJ2-1	TRBV14	CASSQELADYNEQFF
TRBJ2-7	TRBV9	CASSARTSPYEQYF